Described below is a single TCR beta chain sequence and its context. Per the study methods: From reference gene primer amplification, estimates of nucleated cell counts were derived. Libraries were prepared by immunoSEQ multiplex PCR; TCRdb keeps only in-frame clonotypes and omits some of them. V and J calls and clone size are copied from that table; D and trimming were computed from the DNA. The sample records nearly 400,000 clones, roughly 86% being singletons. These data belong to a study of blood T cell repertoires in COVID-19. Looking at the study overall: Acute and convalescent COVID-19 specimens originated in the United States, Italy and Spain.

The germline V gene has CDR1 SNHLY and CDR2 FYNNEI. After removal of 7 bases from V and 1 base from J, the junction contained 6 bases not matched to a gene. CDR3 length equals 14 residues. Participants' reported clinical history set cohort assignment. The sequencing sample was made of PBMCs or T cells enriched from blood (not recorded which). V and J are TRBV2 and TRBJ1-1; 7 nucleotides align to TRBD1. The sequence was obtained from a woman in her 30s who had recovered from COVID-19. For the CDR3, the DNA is TGTGCCAGCAATACTGACAGGGCGAACACTGAAGCTTTCTTT. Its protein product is CASNTDRANTEAFF.